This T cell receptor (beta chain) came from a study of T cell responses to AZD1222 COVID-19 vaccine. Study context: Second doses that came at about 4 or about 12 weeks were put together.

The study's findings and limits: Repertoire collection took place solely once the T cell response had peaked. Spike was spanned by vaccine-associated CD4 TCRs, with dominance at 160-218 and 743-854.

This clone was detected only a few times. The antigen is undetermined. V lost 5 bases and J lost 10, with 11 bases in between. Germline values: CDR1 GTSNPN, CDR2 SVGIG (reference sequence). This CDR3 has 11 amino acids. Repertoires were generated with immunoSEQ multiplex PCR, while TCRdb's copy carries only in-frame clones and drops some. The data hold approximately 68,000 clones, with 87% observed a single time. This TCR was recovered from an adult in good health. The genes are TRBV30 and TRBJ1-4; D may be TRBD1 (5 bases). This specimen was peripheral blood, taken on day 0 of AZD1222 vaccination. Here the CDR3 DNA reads TGTGCCTGGGCGAAGGGGTCAAAACTGTTTTTT. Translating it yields CAWAKGSKLFF.